The rows below give T cell receptor beta chains drawn from one sample of a study of early T cells in non-severe SARS-CoV-2 infection. TCRdb called the 5' RACE reads again in MiXCR, with one record for every CDR3 protein. The sample holds 50,000 to 60,000 distinct CDR3 sequences, 6.2% seen once. The sample comprised whole blood. These receptors were obtained from an adult who was a healthcare worker with PCR-confirmed SARS-CoV-2 infection or an uninfected control (not recorded which). CDR3s include the opening cysteine and the closing phenylalanine or tryptophan. The order of the fields is clone size, J gene, D gene, V gene, CDR3 DNA, CDR3 protein. A D gene is named only where the DNA matches it firmly. For some rows the clone size is stated as once, few or many, or as a class when expanded; others skip it.

abundance: NA
j_gene: TRBJ2-3
d_gene: NA
v_gene: TRBV7-8
CDR3nt: TGTGCCAGCACCCCCTTAAGCGGCACAGATACGCAGTATTTT
CDR3aa: CASTPLSGTDTQYF

abundance: few
j_gene: TRBJ2-5
d_gene: NA
v_gene: TRBV14
CDR3nt: TGTGCCAGCAGTGAAACTAGAAGAGAGACCCAGTACTTC
CDR3aa: CASSETRRETQYF

abundance: few
j_gene: TRBJ2-3
d_gene: TRBD2
v_gene: TRBV20-1
CDR3nt: TGCAGTGCGGAACTAGCGGGCCCAGATACGCAGTATTTT
CDR3aa: CSAELAGPDTQYF

abundance: few
j_gene: TRBJ1-2
d_gene: NA
v_gene: TRBV6-5
CDR3nt: TGTGCCAGCATAAGGTCTTGGGGAGAGACGGTCTATGGCTACACCTTC
CDR3aa: CASIRSWGETVYGYTF

abundance: few
j_gene: TRBJ2-1
d_gene: NA
v_gene: TRBV28
CDR3nt: TGTGCCAGCAGTCTCATGTGGCGGGAGCAGTTCTTC
CDR3aa: CASSLMWREQFF

abundance: many
j_gene: TRBJ1-1
d_gene: NA
v_gene: TRBV18
CDR3nt: TGTGCCAGCTCACCAACCCGCTTGAACAGGGTGGGCACTGAAGCTTTCTTT
CDR3aa: CASSPTRLNRVGTEAFF

abundance: many
j_gene: TRBJ2-2
d_gene: NA
v_gene: TRBV7-7
CDR3nt: TGTGCTAGCAGCTCAGGAACGAACACCGGGGAGCTGTTTTTT
CDR3aa: CASSSGTNTGELFF

abundance: many
j_gene: TRBJ2-3
d_gene: NA
v_gene: TRBV19
CDR3nt: TGTGCCAGTAAGCTCGATTCCACAGATACGCAGTATTTT
CDR3aa: CASKLDSTDTQYF

abundance: few
j_gene: TRBJ1-5
d_gene: NA
v_gene: TRBV6-2/TRBV6-3
CDR3nt: TGTGCCAGCAGTTGGTACACGGGCAATCAGCCCCAGCATTTT
CDR3aa: CASSWYTGNQPQHF

abundance: many
j_gene: TRBJ1-2
d_gene: NA
v_gene: TRBV28
CDR3nt: TGTGCCAGCAGTTTTGGGTATGGCTACACCTTC
CDR3aa: CASSFGYGYTF

abundance: few
j_gene: TRBJ1-6
d_gene: NA
v_gene: TRBV30
CDR3nt: TGTGCCTGGAGTTCTCGACCCGGCGGACCCCTCCACTTT
CDR3aa: CAWSSRPGGPLHF

abundance: many
j_gene: TRBJ2-2
d_gene: NA
v_gene: TRBV30
CDR3nt: TGTGCCTGGAGTGTAAGGGGTCGGGGCACCGGGGAGCTGTTTTTT
CDR3aa: CAWSVRGRGTGELFF

abundance: many
j_gene: TRBJ1-6
d_gene: NA
v_gene: TRBV20-1
CDR3nt: TGCAGTGCCCCGGCTGGGGTAGAAAATTCACCCCTCCACTTT
CDR3aa: CSAPAGVENSPLHF

abundance: many
j_gene: TRBJ1-1
d_gene: NA
v_gene: TRBV7-9
CDR3nt: TGTGCCAGCAGCCCAACGGCTATGAACACTGAAGCTTTCTTT
CDR3aa: CASSPTAMNTEAFF

abundance: many
j_gene: TRBJ1-1
d_gene: NA
v_gene: TRBV5-1
CDR3nt: TGCGCCAGCAATAAAGTCGGGACCTTGGGCACTGAAGCTTTCTTT
CDR3aa: CASNKVGTLGTEAFF

abundance: few
j_gene: TRBJ1-1
d_gene: NA
v_gene: TRBV30
CDR3nt: TGTGCCTGGGCAACATACCAGAACACTGAAGCTTTCTTT
CDR3aa: CAWATYQNTEAFF

abundance: many
j_gene: TRBJ2-7
d_gene: NA
v_gene: TRBV3-2
CDR3nt: TGTGCCAGCAGCCAAGACACGGGGGGCTCTCCCACCTACGAGCAGTACTTC
CDR3aa: CASSQDTGGSPTYEQYF

abundance: few
j_gene: TRBJ2-3
d_gene: TRBD1
v_gene: TRBV4-3
CDR3nt: TGCGCCAGCAGCCAAGGGGGACAGGGGTTAACAGATACGCAGTATTTT
CDR3aa: CASSQGGQGLTDTQYF

abundance: many
j_gene: TRBJ1-1
d_gene: TRBD1
v_gene: TRBV7-8
CDR3nt: TGTGCCAGCAGCTTGGGGGGACAGCTGAACACTGAAGCTTTCTTT
CDR3aa: CASSLGGQLNTEAFF

abundance: NA
j_gene: TRBJ2-3
d_gene: TRBD2
v_gene: TRBV11-2
CDR3nt: TGTGCCATCGGGAGGGGGAGTAGCACAGATACGCAGTATTTT
CDR3aa: CAIGRGSSTDTQYF

abundance: many
j_gene: TRBJ2-1
d_gene: NA
v_gene: TRBV25-1
CDR3nt: TGTGCCAGCAGTGAATCCCGGAGGAGCTCCTACAATGAGCAGTTCTTC
CDR3aa: CASSESRRSSYNEQFF

abundance: many
j_gene: TRBJ2-3
d_gene: NA
v_gene: TRBV4-2
CDR3nt: TGTGCCAGCAGCCAAGGTGCACTCGATACGCAGTATTTT
CDR3aa: CASSQGALDTQYF

abundance: few
j_gene: TRBJ1-2
d_gene: NA
v_gene: TRBV10-2
CDR3nt: TGCGCCAGCAGTGAGTCTTTACCGGGGGGTAATGGCTACACCTTC
CDR3aa: CASSESLPGGNGYTF

abundance: many
j_gene: TRBJ2-3
d_gene: TRBD2
v_gene: TRBV7-3
CDR3nt: TGTGCCAGCAGCTTAACGTTCCCCGGGGGGAGCACAGATACGCAGTATTTT
CDR3aa: CASSLTFPGGSTDTQYF

abundance: NA
j_gene: TRBJ1-1
d_gene: NA
v_gene: TRBV6-5
CDR3nt: TGTGCCAGCAGTTACTCAGGGGGACATCCTGAAGCTTTCTTT
CDR3aa: CASSYSGGHPEAFF